The clone carrying this T cell receptor beta chain was recorded at least ten times. The antigen remains undetermined. This sample is drawn from a study of neurological immune-mediated disorders. The sorted libraries involved the use of around 1 million CD4+ or CD8+ T cells. Findings and limits, study-wide: Among expanded clones, no CDR3 amino acid sequences were shared across subjects, a pattern suggesting private repertoires in all groups. HTLV-1-associated myelopathy showed the most TCR clonal expansion; multiple sclerosis the least, below healthy controls.

TCRdb reanalysed the 5' RACE reads using MiXCR and keeps one entry per CDR3 protein. The table includes over 11,000 distinct CDR3 sequences, less than 7.5% detected once. V was cut by 4 bases and J by 4 bases, with 11 bases left in between. Germline CDR1 and CDR2: WNHNN and SYGVQD (reference sequence). This CDR3 comprises 13 residues. The source of this sequence is a woman aged 35 to 49 in good health. V usage is TRBV10-1 and J usage is TRBJ2-7, with D perhaps given as TRBD1 or TRBD2 (6 bases each). The sequenced sample consisted of CD8+ T cells from blood. In DNA form, the CDR3 reads TGCGCCAGCAGTGCCCTAGGGGGGTACGAGCAGTACTTC. Its translation is CASSALGGYEQYF.